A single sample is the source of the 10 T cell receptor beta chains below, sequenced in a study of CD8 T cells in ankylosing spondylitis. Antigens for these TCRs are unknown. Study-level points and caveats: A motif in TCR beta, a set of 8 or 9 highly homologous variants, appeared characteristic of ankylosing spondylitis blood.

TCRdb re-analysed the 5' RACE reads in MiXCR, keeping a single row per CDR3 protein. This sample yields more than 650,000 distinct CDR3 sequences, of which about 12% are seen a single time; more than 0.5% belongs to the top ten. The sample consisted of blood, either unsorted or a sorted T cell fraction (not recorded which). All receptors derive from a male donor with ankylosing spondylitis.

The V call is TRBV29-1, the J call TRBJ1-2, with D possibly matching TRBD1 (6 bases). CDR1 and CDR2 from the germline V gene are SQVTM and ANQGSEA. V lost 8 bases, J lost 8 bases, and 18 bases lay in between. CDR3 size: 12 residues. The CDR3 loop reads CSLGGGIGGYTF. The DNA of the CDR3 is TGCAGCTTAGGGGGGGGGATAGGCGGCTACACCTTC.

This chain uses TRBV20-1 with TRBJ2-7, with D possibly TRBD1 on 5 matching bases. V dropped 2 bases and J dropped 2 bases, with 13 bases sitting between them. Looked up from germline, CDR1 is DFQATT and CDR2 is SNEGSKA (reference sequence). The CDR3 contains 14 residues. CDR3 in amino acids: CSARPGRVAYEQYF. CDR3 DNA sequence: TGCAGTGCTAGACCCGGCAGGGTGGCCTACGAGCAGTACTTC.

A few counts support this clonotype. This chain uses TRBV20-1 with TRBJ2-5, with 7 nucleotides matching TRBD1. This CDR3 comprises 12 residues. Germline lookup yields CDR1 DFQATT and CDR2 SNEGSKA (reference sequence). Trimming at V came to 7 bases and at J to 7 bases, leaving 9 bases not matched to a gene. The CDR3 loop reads CSGTQGMRTQYF. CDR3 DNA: TGCAGTGGGACACAGGGGATGAGGACCCAGTACTTC.

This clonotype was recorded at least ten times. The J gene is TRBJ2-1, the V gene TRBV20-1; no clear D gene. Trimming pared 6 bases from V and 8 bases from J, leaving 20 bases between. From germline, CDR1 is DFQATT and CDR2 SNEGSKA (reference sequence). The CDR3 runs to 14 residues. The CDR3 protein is CSAPNPLTRDEQFF. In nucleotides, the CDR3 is TGCAGTGCCCCGAACCCTCTGACTCGGGATGAGCAGTTCTTC.

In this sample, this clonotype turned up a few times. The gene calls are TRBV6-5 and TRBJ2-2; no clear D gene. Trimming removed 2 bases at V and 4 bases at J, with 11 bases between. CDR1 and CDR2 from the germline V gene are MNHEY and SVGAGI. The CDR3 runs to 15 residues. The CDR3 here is CASSYPRGSTGELFF. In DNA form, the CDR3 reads TGTGCCAGCAGTTACCCCCGCGGTAGCACCGGGGAGCTGTTTTTT.

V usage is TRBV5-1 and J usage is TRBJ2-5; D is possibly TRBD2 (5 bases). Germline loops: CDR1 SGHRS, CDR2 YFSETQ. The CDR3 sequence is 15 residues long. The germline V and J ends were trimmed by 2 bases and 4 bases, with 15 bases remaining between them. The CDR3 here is CASSFLRESRETQYF. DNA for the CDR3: TGCGCCAGCAGCTTCTTGAGGGAGTCGAGAGAGACCCAGTACTTC.

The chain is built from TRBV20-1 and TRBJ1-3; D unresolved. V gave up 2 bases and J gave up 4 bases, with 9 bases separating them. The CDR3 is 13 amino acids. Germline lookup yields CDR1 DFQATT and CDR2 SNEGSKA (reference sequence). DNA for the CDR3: TGCAGTGCTAGAATTCCCTCGGGAAACACCATATATTTT. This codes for CSARIPSGNTIYF.

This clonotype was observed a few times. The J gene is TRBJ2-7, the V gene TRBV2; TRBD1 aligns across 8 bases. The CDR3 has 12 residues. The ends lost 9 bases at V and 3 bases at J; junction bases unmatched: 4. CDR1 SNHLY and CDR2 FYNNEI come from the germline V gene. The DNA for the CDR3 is TGTGCCAGTGGGACAGGCGTCTACGAGCAGTACTTC. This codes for CASGTGVYEQYF.

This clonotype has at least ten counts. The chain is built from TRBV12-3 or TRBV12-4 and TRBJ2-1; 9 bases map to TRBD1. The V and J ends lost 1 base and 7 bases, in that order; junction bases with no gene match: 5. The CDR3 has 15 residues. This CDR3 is CASSLGTGDWNEQFF. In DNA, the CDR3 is TGTGCCAGCAGTTTAGGGACAGGGGACTGGAATGAGCAGTTCTTC.

CDR3 loop: CASSQDPWTSGRGEQFF. The CDR3 bases are TGCGCCAGCAGCCAAGATCCCTGGACTAGCGGGAGAGGTGAGCAGTTCTTC. This rearrangement joins TRBV4-1 to TRBJ2-1; 13 bases align to TRBD2. Per the germline V gene, CDR1 is MGHRA and CDR2 is YSYEKL. The CDR3 contains 17 residues. With 0 bases clipped from V and 9 bases from J, the junction kept 8 bases outside the gene matches.